The 13 T cell receptor beta chains given below trace back to one sample, sequenced in a study of OX40 agonist ivuxolimab in advanced cancers. Sequencing used immunoSEQ multiplex PCR; TCRdb keeps in-frame clones, though not all of them. Of under 65,000 clones in the sample, 90% to 95% were seen once. The sequences come from CD4+ or CD8+ T cells sorted from blood, collected in a trial of the OX40 agonist ivuxolimab. Receptor source: an adult with an advanced solid tumor such as melanoma, head and neck, liver or kidney cancer.

The rearrangement joins TRBV4-1 to TRBJ2-7, with 9 bases fitting TRBD2. Germline values: CDR1 MGHRA, CDR2 YSYEKL. After removal of 4 bases from V and 5 bases from J, the junction contained 9 bases not matched to a gene. The CDR3 contains 15 residues. This CDR3 reads CASSPIPSGEDEQYF. CDR3 nucleotide sequence: TGCGCCAGCAGCCCCATACCTAGCGGGGAGGACGAGCAGTACTTC.

The chain combines TRBV5-4 with TRBJ1-1; D is undetermined. This CDR3 is built from 13 residues. The germline CDR1 and CDR2 sequences are SGHNT and YYREEE (reference sequence). Trimming took 5 bases from V and 1 from J, leaving 9 bases between them. The CDR3 coding sequence is TGTGCCAGCAGGACGGACGGGAACACTGAAGCTTTCTTT. Encoded protein: CASRTDGNTEAFF. Based on the CDR3 plus reference TRBV5-4 and TRBJ1-1, the full variable domain is ETGVTQSPTHLIKTRGQQVTLRCSSQSGHNTVSWYQQALGQGPQFIFQYYREEENGRGNFPPRFSGLQFPNYSSELNVNALELDDSALYLCASRTDGNTEAFFGQGTRLTVV.

This clone showed up just once. The rearrangement links TRBV11-1 to TRBJ1-1, with 7 bases that match TRBD1. Germline-derived CDR1 and CDR2 are SGHAT and FQDESV (reference sequence). The CDR3 totals 15 residues. With 3 bases clipped from V and 0 bases from J, the junction kept 4 bases outside the gene matches. CDR3 in amino acids: CASSLGGGMNTEAFF. The CDR3 DNA follows: TGTGCCAGCAGCTTGGGAGGGGGCATGAACACTGAAGCTTTCTTT.

The rearrangement joins TRBV21-1 to TRBJ1-1. TRBV21-1 is a pseudogene segment. The CDR3 loop spans 15 amino acids. The CDR3 here is CASSKKIDMNTEAFF. Written as DNA, the CDR3 is TGTGCCAGCAGCAAAAAGATAGATATGAACACTGAAGCTTTCTTT.

This clone was counted once. In DNA form, the CDR3 reads TGCAGCGCCAGACCCCCCGGGGTCTCCTACGAGCAGTACTTC. Translating gives CSARPPGVSYEQYF. The V gene is TRBV29-1, the J gene TRBJ2-7; TRBD2 is a possible D gene (5 bases). The CDR3 has 14 amino acids. The V end was cut by 7 bases, the J end by 0 bases, with 16 bases between. Germline CDR1 is SQVTM and CDR2 is ANQGSEA.

This chain links TRBV28 with TRBJ1-5; D might be TRBD1 (5 bases). The CDR3 is 14 amino acids. CDR1 and CDR2 (germline): MDHEN, SYDVKM. The V gene lost 7 bases and the J gene lost 4 bases, with 14 bases spanning the gap. As DNA, the CDR3 is TGTGCCAGCAAATCCGACCGACAGAATCAGCCCCAGCATTTT. This translates into CASKSDRQNQPQHF.

V is TRBV29-1 and J is TRBJ2-3; 8 bases align to TRBD2. CDR1 is SQVTM, CDR2 ANQGSEA, per germline. After removal of 2 bases from V and 3 bases from J, the junction contained 10 bases not matched to a gene. The CDR3 consists of 16 residues. The CDR3 DNA reads as TGCAGCGTTGAACCCGTGGCGGGCGGGGGGACAGATACGCAGTATTTT. This gives the protein CSVEPVAGGGTDTQYF.

This chain uses TRBV5-1 with TRBJ2-1; D is unresolved. The CDR3 loop spans 12 amino acids. Germline V gives CDR1 SGHRS, CDR2 YFSETQ. The ends were cut back, 5 bases at V and 6 bases at J, with 9 bases in the middle. In DNA, the CDR3 is TGCGCCAGCAGTTTACAGATCAATGAGCAGTTCTTC. Its translation is CASSLQINEQFF.

The gene calls are TRBV4-1 and TRBJ1-6, with D unclear. V lost 1 base and J lost 0, with 7 bases in between. The germline V gene has CDR1 MGHRA and CDR2 YSYEKL. The CDR3 spans 16 residues. The CDR3 spells CASSQGESSYNSPLHF. CDR3 coding DNA: TGCGCCAGCAGCCAAGGGGAGAGCTCCTATAATTCACCCCTCCACTTT.

The CDR3 DNA follows: TGTGCCTGGAACGTAGCGGGGGGGGCCCCTGCGCAGTATTTT. This encodes CAWNVAGGAPAQYF. This sequence joins TRBV30 and TRBJ2-3; 11 bases are shared with TRBD2. Trimming took 4 bases from V and 10 from J; bases not matched to a gene: 10. CDR3 length: 14 amino acids. Germline V CDR1 and CDR2: GTSNPN, SVGIG (reference sequence).

To note about this clone: The junction differs from germline at one of its ends, possibly a read error. V is TRBV18 and J is TRBJ2-7, with D possibly matching TRBD1 (6 bases). The CDR3 spans 13 residues. The V gene's germline CDR1 is KGHSH and CDR2 LQKENI. Written as DNA, the CDR3 is TGTGCCAGCTCATCACCGGACAGCTACGAGCAGTACTTC. Its translation is CASSSPDSYEQYF.

The J gene is TRBJ2-7, the V gene TRBV10-2; 13 positions agree with TRBD2. Trimming at V came to 6 bases and at J to 2 bases, leaving 7 bases not matched to a gene. Germline V gene data show CDR1 as WSHSY and CDR2 as SAAADI. This CDR3 region has 16 residues. The CDR3 spells CASSHSTSGGAYEQYF. The DNA for the CDR3 is TGCGCCAGCAGCCACTCTACTAGCGGGGGGGCCTACGAGCAGTACTTC.

This clone has a single count. The gene calls are TRBV6-5 and TRBJ2-3; D is undetermined. The V gene's germline CDR1 is MNHEY and CDR2 SVGAGI. Trimming removed 5 bases at V and 5 bases at J, with 14 bases between. The CDR3 is made up of 14 amino acids. The CDR3 sequence: CASSAGNVGDTQYF. The CDR3 nucleotides are TGTGCCAGCAGTGCCGGAAACGTCGGAGATACGCAGTATTTT.